A selection of T cell receptor beta chains follows, all from one sample in a study of shared clonotypes between healthy human individuals. TCRdb keeps only in-frame clones here, not all; method: immunoSEQ multiplex PCR. This sample has approximately 590,000 clones; over 95% occur once, and the top ten carry 0.095% to 0.12%. The specimen was naive CD8+ T cells sorted from blood. The receptors originated from a young woman in good health. CDR3s include the opening cysteine and the closing phenylalanine or tryptophan. Each record gives: J gene, CDR3 length, V gene, clone size, D gene, CDR3 protein, CDR3 DNA. A D gene is named only where the DNA matches it firmly. Clone size, where shown, is once, few, many, or a class for clones that have expanded.

TRBJ2-3 | 13 | TRBV14 | . | TRBD2 | CASRPGLANTQYF | TGTGCCAGCAGACCCGGACTAGCGAATACGCAGTATTTT
TRBJ1-3 | 17 | TRBV19 | . | . | CASSRRTVLSSGNTIYF | TGTGCCAGTAGTAGGAGGACAGTCTTGAGCTCTGGAAACACCATATATTTT
TRBJ2-3 | 17 | TRBV5-8 | . | TRBD2 | CASQYLGLAGFVDTQYF | TGTGCCAGCCAGTATTTGGGACTAGCGGGGTTCGTTGATACGCAGTATTTT
TRBJ1-5 | 13 | TRBV4-1 | few | . | CASSHERYQPQHF | TGCGCCAGCAGCCACGAACGGTATCAGCCCCAGCATTTT
TRBJ2-2 | 15 | TRBV4-1 | . | . | CASSQPHPGTGELFF | TGCGCCAGCAGCCAACCCCATCCAGGCACCGGGGAGCTGTTTTTT
TRBJ1-1 | 14 | TRBV30 | . | . | CACDPQHEDSEAFF | TGTGCCTGCGACCCCCAGCACGAGGATTCTGAAGCTTTCTTT
TRBJ2-2 | 14 | TRBV5-4 | once | TRBD2 | CASSKSGGTGELFF | TGTGCCAGCAGCAAATCCGGGGGGACCGGGGAGCTGTTTTTT
TRBJ2-2 | 15 | TRBV4-1 | . | . | CASSQRDINTGELFF | TGCGCCAGCAGCCAAAGGGACATTAACACCGGGGAGCTGTTTTTT
TRBJ1-3 | 15 | TRBV9 | . | . | CASSVAGAQGNTIYF | TGTGCCAGCAGCGTCGCGGGGGCGCAGGGAAACACCATATATTTT
TRBJ2-7 | 17 | TRBV4-1 | . | . | CASSHDPVTGKTYEQYF | TGCGCCAGCAGCCACGACCCCGTCACAGGAAAAACCTACGAGCAGTACTTC
TRBJ1-1 | 16 | TRBV28 | . | . | CASSLRVAVLGTEAFF | TGTGCCAGCAGTTTACGGGTCGCCGTCCTGGGGACTGAAGCTTTCTTT
TRBJ2-7 | 11 | TRBV10-1 | . | . | CASSETYEQYF | TGCGCCAGCAGTGAGACCTACGAGCAGTACTTC
TRBJ2-5 | 15 | TRBV4-1 | . | . | CASSQDGGLRETQYF | TGCGCCAGCAGCCAAGATGGGGGGCTTCGGGAGACCCAGTACTTC
TRBJ2-2 | 15 | TRBV5-1 | . | TRBD1 | CASSSDRGVTGELFF | TGCGCCAGCAGCTCTGACAGGGGTGTCACCGGGGAGCTGTTTTTT
TRBJ2-1 | 16 | TRBV7-3 | . | . | CASSLTLRGLYNEQFF | TGTGCCAGCAGCTTAACGTTACGGGGACTTTACAATGAGCAGTTCTTC
TRBJ2-7 | 11 | TRBV2 | once | . | CASRLAREQYF | TGTGCCAGCAGGCTAGCTAGAGAGCAGTACTTC
TRBJ2-3 | 15 | TRBV5-6 | . | TRBD2 | CASSLRASGTDTQYF | TGTGCCAGCAGCTTGAGGGCTAGCGGGACAGATACGCAGTATTTT
TRBJ2-7 | 13 | TRBV2 | . | . | CASAKTSGYEQYF | TGTGCCAGCGCAAAGACTAGTGGCTACGAGCAGTACTTC
TRBJ2-7 | 14 | TRBV11-2 | . | . | CASSLVAGFSEQYF | TGTGCCAGCAGCTTAGTAGCAGGGTTTAGCGAGCAGTACTTC
TRBJ2-7 | 14 | TRBV10-2 | . | TRBD2 | CASSERGSSYEQYF | TGCGCCAGCAGTGAACGCGGGAGCTCCTACGAGCAGTACTTC
TRBJ1-3 | 15 | TRBV29-1 | . | TRBD1 | CSATSGQGSGNTIYF | TGCAGCGCCACCTCGGGACAGGGCTCTGGAAACACCATATATTTT
TRBJ1-1 | 12 | TRBV5-5 | . | . | CASSSRVFEAFF | TGTGCCAGCAGCTCCAGGGTGTTTGAAGCTTTCTTT
TRBJ2-1 | 11 | TRBV27 | . | . | CASHVGHEQFF | TGTGCCAGCCACGTCGGCCATGAGCAGTTCTTC
TRBJ2-6 | 17 | TRBV7-9 | . | TRBD1 | CASSFRTGYSGANVLTF | TGTGCCAGCAGCTTCCGGACAGGGTACTCTGGGGCCAACGTCCTGACTTTC
TRBJ2-2 | 14 | TRBV25-1 | once | . | CASSEVGDTGELFF | TGTGCCAGCAGTGAAGTGGGGGACACCGGGGAGCTGTTTTTT
TRBJ1-1 | 15 | TRBV5-8 | once | TRBD1 | CASSLAGQVNTEAFF | TGTGCCAGCAGCTTGGCCGGACAGGTGAACACTGAAGCTTTCTTT
TRBJ2-7 | 14 | TRBV27 | . | . | CASSWSGKIYEQYF | TGTGCCAGCAGTTGGTCCGGGAAGATCTACGAGCAGTACTTC
TRBJ1-5 | 14 | TRBV6-1 | . | . | CAIDPYIANQPQHF | TGTGCCATCGATCCCTACATAGCCAATCAGCCCCAGCATTTT
TRBJ2-2 | 13 | TRBV9 | . | . | CASGHINTGELFF | TGTGCCTCCGGACACATTAACACCGGGGAGCTGTTTTTT
TRBJ2-1 | 15 | TRBV6-5 | . | TRBD2 | CASSGTSEFADEQFF | TGTGCCAGCTCGGGGACTAGCGAATTTGCAGATGAGCAGTTCTTC
TRBJ2-7 | 13 | TRBV4-1 | . | . | CASSWTGTYEQYF | TGCGCCAGCAGCTGGACCGGGACCTACGAGCAGTACTTC
TRBJ2-1 | 12 | TRBV2 | . | . | CASTRDVNEQFF | TGTGCCAGCACTCGGGACGTCAATGAGCAGTTCTTC
TRBJ2-7 | 14 | TRBV27 | . | . | CASSFRPTEYEQYF | TGTGCCAGCAGTTTCCGGCCCACTGAGTACGAGCAGTACTTC
TRBJ1-4 | 15 | TRBV28 | . | TRBD1 | CASIDRDKLDEKLFF | TGTGCCAGCATAGACAGGGATAAGCTGGATGAAAAACTGTTTTTT
TRBJ1-1 | 13 | TRBV2 | . | . | CASNNGLYTEAFF | TGTGCCAGCAACAACGGGTTATACACTGAAGCTTTCTTT
TRBJ2-1 | 12 | TRBV7-6 | . | . | CASSPQGYEQFF | TGTGCCAGCAGCCCCCAGGGCTATGAGCAGTTCTTC
TRBJ2-2 | 13 | TRBV7-8 | . | . | CASSAGIAGELFF | TGTGCCAGCAGCGCCGGAATCGCCGGGGAGCTGTTTTTT
TRBJ2-5 | 12 | TRBV4-1 | . | . | CASSPIGGTQYF | TGCGCCAGCAGCCCAATCGGGGGGACCCAGTACTTC
TRBJ2-1 | 13 | TRBV27 | . | TRBD2 | CASSAGVYNEQFF | TGTGCCAGCAGCGCGGGGGTATACAATGAGCAGTTCTTC
TRBJ2-7 | 15 | TRBV27 | . | . | CASSLSLQTAYEQYF | TGTGCCAGCAGTTTATCTCTCCAAACGGCCTACGAGCAGTACTTC
TRBJ2-3 | 16 | TRBV1 | . | . | CTSSQDSSDSTDTQYF | TGCACCAGCAGCCAAGATAGCAGCGACAGCACAGATACGCAGTATTTT